A single sample gave rise to the 28 T cell receptor beta chains below, sequenced in a study of T cells in localized non-small cell lung cancer. Profiled with immunoSEQ multiplex PCR; TCRdb holds only in-frame clones, not every one. The table shows about 40,000 clones, with around nine tenths occurring only once. The sample here was PBMCs, taken before any cancer treatment. These receptors were taken from a woman aged 40-70 years with stage II lung adenocarcinoma.

The chain uses TRBV7-9 and TRBJ2-4; 7 bases align to TRBD1. V lost 5 bases to trimming and J lost 9 bases; unmatched junction nucleotides: 1. Germline V gene lookup returns CDR1 SEHNR and CDR2 FQNEAQ (reference sequence). The CDR3 consists of 11 residues. The DNA for the CDR3 is TGTGCCAGCAGCGAGGGGGCCATTCAGTACTTC. It codes for CASSEGAIQYF.

This sequence joins TRBV11-3 and TRBJ2-5; TRBD1 matches 8 bases. After removal of 5 bases from V and 5 bases from J, the junction contained 1 base not matched to a gene. Germline V CDR1 and CDR2: SGHNT, YENEEA. The CDR3 spans 12 residues. In DNA form, the CDR3 reads TGTGCCAGCAGCAGGGACAGGGAGACCCAGTACTTC. It is translated as CASSRDRETQYF.

CDR3 amino acids: CAISGGAGNTIYF. For the CDR3, the DNA is TGTGCCATCAGTGGAGGTGCAGGAAACACCATATATTTT. The chain has TRBV10-3 and TRBJ1-3; D ambiguous. V was shortened by 4 bases and J by 4 bases, with 8 bases between the two germline ends. The CDR3 contains 13 residues. The V gene's germline CDR1 is ENHRY and CDR2 SYGVKD.

The chain joins TRBV28 to TRBJ1-1; D is ambiguous. CDR3 length: 14 residues. V lost 4 bases and J 0 bases, leaving 9 bases between the germline ends. Germline V lookup: CDR1 MDHEN, CDR2 SYDVKM. Here the CDR3 reads CASSYELMNTEAFF. Here the CDR3 DNA reads TGTGCCAGCAGTTATGAGCTGATGAACACTGAAGCTTTCTTT. Full variable domain (outside the CDR3, taken from reference TRBV28 and TRBJ1-1): DVKVTQSSRYLVKRTGEKVFLECVQDMDHENMFWYRQDPGLGLRLIYFSYDVKMKEKGDIPEGYSVSREKKERFSLILESASTNQTSMYLCASSYELMNTEAFFGQGTRLTVV.

As DNA, the CDR3 is TGCGCCAGCAGCTTGGAACGGGGGGCTTACAATGAGCAGTTCTTC. Translated: CASSLERGAYNEQFF. The chain uses TRBV5-1 and TRBJ2-1, with a weak D call TRBD2 (7 bases). V gave up 0 bases and J gave up 4 bases, with 11 bases separating them. The germline V gene has CDR1 SGHRS and CDR2 YFSETQ. The CDR3 is 15 amino acids.

The chain joins TRBV14 to TRBJ2-3, with TRBD2 matching over 13 bases. The CDR3 sequence is 19 residues long. V lost 0 bases to trimming and J lost 2 bases; unmatched junction nucleotides: 8. Germline V CDR1 and CDR2: SGHDN, FVKESK. CDR3 sequence (DNA): TGTGCCAGCAGCCAAGATGCAGGACTAGCGGGGGCCTACACAGATACGCAGTATTTT. Translated, it gives CASSQDAGLAGAYTDTQYF.

The chain combines TRBV19 with TRBJ1-5; D gene ambiguous. The CDR3 runs to 13 residues. Germline CDR1 is LNHDA and CDR2 is SQIVND (reference sequence). The V end was cut by 6 bases, the J end by 3 bases, with 9 bases between. Written as DNA, the CDR3 is TGTGCCAGTAGGGCCGCACTCAATCAGCCCCAGCATTTT. Translated, it gives CASRAALNQPQHF.

This chain connects TRBV15 to TRBJ2-5; possibly TRBD2 for D (6 bases). Per germline, CDR1 LNHNV and CDR2 YYDKDF (reference sequence). This CDR3 spans 15 amino acids. V was cut by 0 bases and J by 5 bases, with 13 bases left in between. CDR3 protein: CATSRERTGSETQYF. The CDR3 region has the DNA TGTGCCACCAGCAGAGAACGCACCGGGAGCGAGACCCAGTACTTC. The complete variable domain, with remaining parts taken from reference TRBV15 and TRBJ2-5, reads DAMVIQNPRYQVTQFGKPVTLSCSQTLNHNVMYWYQQKSSQAPKLLFHYYDKDFNNEADTPDNFQSRRPNTSFCFLDIRSPGLGDTAMYLCATSRERTGSETQYFGPGTRLLVL.

The chain is built from TRBV5-1 and TRBJ1-6; a possible D gene is TRBD1 (6 bases). V gave up 4 bases and J gave up 5 bases, with 13 bases separating them. CDR3 size: 15 residues. CDR1 and CDR2 from the germline V gene are SGHRS and YFSETQ. Here the CDR3 reads CASSPAGHDNSPLHF. The CDR3 DNA follows: TGCGCCAGCAGCCCAGCGGGACACGATAATTCACCCCTCCACTTT. Drawing the rest from reference TRBV5-1 and TRBJ1-6, the complete variable domain is KAGVTQTPRYLIKTRGQQVTLSCSPISGHRSVSWYQQTPGQGLQFLFEYFSETQRNKGNFPGRFSGRQFSNSRSEMNVSTLELGDSALYLCASSPAGHDNSPLHFGNGTRLTVT.

The chain employs TRBV5-6 and TRBJ2-3, with D possibly being TRBD2 (5 bases). The germline V gene encodes CDR1 SGHDT and CDR2 YYEEEE. V dropped 0 bases and J dropped 3 bases, with 17 bases sitting between them. The CDR3 is made up of 17 amino acids. The CDR3 loop reads CASSLGSSSRGTDTQYF. For the CDR3, the DNA is TGTGCCAGCAGCTTGGGTAGCTCAAGTCGAGGGACAGATACGCAGTATTTT.

In its sample, this clone was seen a few times. CDR3 residues: CASSLDCGAFF. The CDR3 DNA reads TGTGCCAGCAGTCTGGACTGTGGAGCTTTCTTT. V gene TRBV6-4 combines with J gene TRBJ1-1; no clear D gene. Germline V lookup: CDR1 MRHNA, CDR2 SNTAGT. The V and J ends lost 5 bases and 10 bases respectively, with 11 bases between them. The length of the CDR3 is 11 residues.

The chain links TRBV18 to TRBJ1-2, with 8 bases aligning to TRBD1. CDR3 length equals 16 residues. Per germline, CDR1 KGHSH and CDR2 LQKENI. The junction had 13 bases not matched to a gene; V was cut back by 3 bases and J by 7 bases. DNA for the CDR3: TGTGCCAGCTCACCCAGGGAATTGACAGGGGAGTCTGGCTACACCTTC. It translates to CASSPRELTGESGYTF.

The rearrangement links TRBV11-2 to TRBJ2-3; D is possibly TRBD1 or TRBD2 (5 bases each). The CDR3 runs to 14 residues. In germline, CDR1 is SGHAT, CDR2 FQNNGV. V shed 4 bases and J shed 2 bases, with 10 bases lying between them. The CDR3 loop is CASSWDLYTDTQYF. The CDR3 bases are TGTGCCAGCAGCTGGGACCTATACACAGATACGCAGTATTTT.

The CDR3 region has the DNA TGTGCCAGTAGCACAGCTCCAGGGGGCTGGGAGACCCAGTACTTC. This sequence encodes CASSTAPGGWETQYF. V usage is TRBV19 and J usage is TRBJ2-5; 8 nucleotides match TRBD1. The CDR3 spans 15 residues. The V and J ends lost 6 bases and 5 bases, in that order; junction bases with no gene match: 11. Germline loops: CDR1 LNHDA, CDR2 SQIVND (reference sequence).

This rearrangement joins TRBV4-2 to TRBJ1-2; the D is unclear. Germline V CDR1 and CDR2: LGHNA, YNFKEQ. CDR3 size: 12 residues. Trimming took off 0 bases at V and 6 bases at J, with 5 bases between the two ends. The CDR3 protein is CASSQEPNGYTF. The DNA for the CDR3 is TGTGCCAGCAGCCAAGAACCTAATGGCTACACCTTC.

V is TRBV29-1 and J is TRBJ1-1, with 10 bases identical to TRBD1. The CDR3 totals 13 residues. Germline assignment: CDR1 SQVTM and CDR2 ANQGSEA. V shed 8 bases and J 4 bases; nucleotides not matched to a gene: 7. The DNA for the CDR3 is TGCAGCACTTTGACAGGGGGCCTCACTGAAGCTTTCTTT. Translation: CSTLTGGLTEAFF.

J is TRBJ1-2 and V is TRBV27; D is undetermined. Germline CDR1 and CDR2: MNHEY and SMNVEV (reference sequence). The CDR3 consists of 16 residues. V was clipped by 2 bases and J by 5 bases, with 18 bases between them. The chain's CDR3 is CASSLRAGNSPYGYTF. CDR3 nucleotide sequence: TGTGCCAGCAGTTTAAGGGCCGGGAACAGCCCTTATGGCTACACCTTC.

V is TRBV25-1 and J is TRBJ1-2; D is possibly TRBD1 (6 bases). The CDR3 sequence is 14 residues long. V lost 1 base and J 7 bases, leaving 13 bases between the germline ends. The germline V gene has CDR1 MGHDK and CDR2 SYGVNS. The CDR3 reads CASSEFRGNSGYTF. CDR3 DNA: TGTGCCAGCAGTGAATTTAGGGGGAACAGTGGCTACACCTTC.

This chain connects TRBV19 to TRBJ1-2, with 7 bases aligning to TRBD1. This CDR3 contains 17 residues. V lost 5 bases and J lost 5; bases outside the gene matches: 17. Germline lookup yields CDR1 LNHDA and CDR2 SQIVND (reference sequence). The CDR3 DNA is TGTGCCAGTAGTCCCCCGGGGAGACAGGGCGGTTATTATGGCTACACCTTC. Protein: CASSPPGRQGGYYGYTF.

The rearrangement joins TRBV19 to TRBJ1-1, with D hard to call. Germline V gives CDR1 LNHDA, CDR2 SQIVND (reference sequence). V lost 5 bases and J 5 bases, leaving 18 bases between the germline ends. The CDR3 is 15 residues long. CDR3 sequence (DNA): TGTGCCAGTAGTCGCGAGCCCCGGTTGGGGACTGAAGCTTTCTTT. Translation gives CASSREPRLGTEAFF. Filled out from reference TRBV19 and TRBJ1-1, the complete variable domain reads DGGITQSPKYLFRKEGQNVTLSCEQNLNHDAMYWYRQDPGQGLRLIYYSQIVNDFQKGDIAEGYSVSREKKESFPLTVTSAQKNPTAFYLCASSREPRLGTEAFFGQGTRLTVV.

In the case of this clone: Its ends do not fully match the called genes, so a read error is possible. This sequence joins TRBV15 and TRBJ2-5; a possible D gene is TRBD2 (7 bases). The germline gives CDR1 LNHNV, CDR2 YYDKDF (reference sequence). The CDR3 contains 16 residues. DNA for the CDR3: TGTGCCACCAGCAGATGGGGGGGGCAGGGCCAAGAGGCCCAGTACTTC. This sequence encodes CATSRWGGQGQEAQYF.

This chain uses TRBV5-4 with TRBJ1-3; D uncertain. This CDR3 spans 15 amino acids. Trimming took off 1 base at V and 0 bases at J, with 8 bases between the two ends. Germline values: CDR1 SGHNT, CDR2 YYREEE (reference sequence). DNA of the CDR3: TGTGCCAGCAGCTTGAAAGGTTTCTCTGGAAACACCATATATTTT. Translated, it gives CASSLKGFSGNTIYF.

This clone appeared a few times. The chain employs TRBV2 and TRBJ1-2; TRBD1 matches 8 bases. With V trimmed by 8 bases and J by 0 bases, 5 bases remained unmatched. The CDR3 loop spans 14 amino acids. Germline V gives CDR1 SNHLY, CDR2 FYNNEI. The CDR3 here is CASGQGSANYGYTF. CDR3 nucleotides: TGTGCCAGCGGACAGGGCTCAGCTAACTATGGCTACACCTTC.

The chain uses TRBV9 and TRBJ2-2; D remains unclear. V lost 0 bases and J lost 4, with 4 bases in between. Germline CDR1 reads SGDLS; CDR2 reads YYNGEE. The CDR3 is made up of 13 amino acids. CDR3 in DNA: TGTGCCAGCAGCGTAGAACCCACCGGGGAGCTGTTTTTT. This translates into CASSVEPTGELFF.

V usage is TRBV28 and J usage is TRBJ1-4; D remains unclear. The CDR3 is 15 residues long. The germline gives CDR1 MDHEN, CDR2 SYDVKM. Deletions cut 5 bases from V and 8 bases from J, with 18 bases between. CDR3 amino acids: CASSINSALREKLFF. The CDR3 DNA reads TGTGCCAGCAGTATAAACAGCGCCCTGAGGGAAAAACTGTTTTTT.

DNA for the CDR3: TGTGCCAGCAGTTCCTTATCTGGAAACACCATATATTTT. Its protein is CASSSLSGNTIYF. The J gene is TRBJ1-3, the V gene TRBV27; D remains ambiguous. The CDR3 has 13 residues. Germline values: CDR1 MNHEY, CDR2 SMNVEV (reference sequence). V was cut by 4 bases and J by 1 base, with 5 bases left in between.

V is TRBV28 and J is TRBJ1-1; D might be TRBD1 (5 bases). Per the germline V gene, CDR1 is MDHEN and CDR2 is SYDVKM. The CDR3 runs to 15 residues. V lost 5 bases to trimming and J lost 2 bases, with 15 bases between them. For the CDR3, the DNA is TGTGCCAGCAGTCTATTCCGGACACAAAACACTGAAGCTTTCTTT. This encodes CASSLFRTQNTEAFF.

This clone has more than one count but fewer than ten. This chain uses TRBV5-6 with TRBJ2-7, with 7 bases that match TRBD1. The trim removed 4 bases at V and 5 bases at J, leaving 0 bases unmatched. The CDR3 runs to 11 residues. Germline V lookup: CDR1 SGHDT, CDR2 YYEEEE. The CDR3 loop is CASSDRDEQYF. The CDR3, as DNA: TGTGCCAGCAGCGACAGGGACGAGCAGTACTTC.